A single TCR beta chain is shown here with its context. Its antigen remains unknown. 5'RACE template switching added a universal primer site and UMIs to TCR cDNA. TCRdb re-derived calls from the 5' RACE reads in MiXCR, one entry per CDR3 protein. Seen here are 400,000 or so distinct CDR3 sequences, roughly a sixth observed once, and the top ten hold roughly a sixth. Germline V gene sequence: CDR1 MGHRA, CDR2 YSYEKL. V shed 1 base and J shed 5 bases, with 17 bases lying between them. The CDR3 runs to 17 residues. The record originates from a study of T cells after yellow fever vaccination. Background on the study: The SMART-Seq v4 Ultra Low Input method served to prepare the low-cell-number fractions. Study-wide findings and caveats: Subsequent to the booster, the majority of primary-vaccination clones reappeared (around 96% CD4, roughly 90% CD8). Any FACS-sorted repertoire could hold abundant clonotypes that contaminate it from the bulk population.

The sample here was PBMCs, taken before the yellow fever booster vaccination. The receptor was derived from a man between 18 and 29 years old who received the YFV17D yellow fever vaccine. The genes are TRBV4-1 and TRBJ2-2; D tentatively fits TRBD1 or TRBD2 (5 bases each). CDR3: CASSQGWGVTATGELFF. The CDR3 DNA reads TGCGCCAGCAGCCAAGGTTGGGGAGTGACAGCTACCGGGGAGCTGTTTTTT.